The entry below describes one T cell receptor (beta chain). Its target is not known. Trimming removed 5 bases from V and 4 bases from J; junction bases left unmatched: 13. Germline V gene data show CDR1 as SGHAT and CDR2 as FQNNGV. The CDR3 totals 16 residues. A multiplex PCR was run with 60 Vbeta primers and 13 Jbeta primers. This table comes from immunoSEQ multiplex PCR, and its TCRdb copy is limited to in-frame clones, with some not included. The table has over 100,000 clones, roughly three quarters seen once. This sample is drawn from a study of cytomegalovirus exposure and HLA in healthy donors. Overall study findings and caveats: The investigators catalogued 150 or so TCR beta chains as cytomegalovirus-associated. Follow-up analysis seemed to connect common viral pathogens with several of the most significant clusters identified.

The chain is built from TRBV11-2 and TRBJ1-2; 7 nucleotides line up with TRBD1. This TCR was sampled from a woman between 35 and 50 years old in good health and CMV-seronegative. The sequenced sample was PBMCs. The CDR3 reads CASSPGDRTSLYGYTF. The CDR3 DNA sequence: TGTGCCAGCAGCCCCGGGGACAGAACTTCGCTCTATGGCTACACCTTC.